This section outlines one TCR beta chain sequence together with its context. Its cognate antigen is unknown. The data originate from a study of cytomegalovirus exposure and HLA in healthy donors. Study summary: HLA-typed donors contributed approximately 92 million unique TCRs, which were held in an early data release.

PCR used 60 Vbeta primers and 13 Jbeta primers. TCRdb's table, derived via immunoSEQ multiplex PCR, lists solely in-frame clones and lacks some. In the table there are 120,000 or so clones, approximately 77% of which are singletons. Study-level findings and limits: A later look showed TCR association rates differing by HLA locus, highest for DRB1 and lowest for HLA-C. Cytomegalovirus status, reportedly, was diagnosed with high specificity and sensitivity by the classifier. Clonal expansion was found to be greater in HLA-associated TCR beta chains than in equally common others in a later analysis.

The length of the CDR3 is 16 residues. The trim removed 1 base at V and 6 bases at J, leaving 6 bases unmatched. Germline V gene sequence: CDR1 LGHNA, CDR2 YNFKEQ. Sequencing was done on a sample of PBMCs. The chain couples TRBV4-2 to TRBJ1-4; TRBD1 aligns across 9 bases. The source of this sequence is a man between 18 and 29 years old in good health and CMV-seronegative. DNA of the CDR3: TGTGCCAGCAGCCAAGGGGGGGGACAGGGCGATGAAAAACTGTTTTTT. This gives the protein CASSQGGGQGDEKLFF.